Listed below are T cell receptor beta chains from one sample, sequenced in a study of identical twins. In TCRdb, the 5' RACE reads were re-called with MiXCR into one record per CDR3 protein. The table has 150,000 or so distinct CDR3 sequences, 3% to 4.5% seen once. What was sequenced was memory T cells sorted from blood. The receptors were sampled from a man aged 18 to 35 in good health. Each CDR3 is given with its conserved first and last residue. A D gene is named only where the DNA matches it firmly. Not every row has a clone size; where given, it reads once, few, many or a size class.

j_call: TRBJ2-7; clone_size: many; d_call: TRBD2; v_call: TRBV7-9; cdr3_nt: TGTGCCAGCAGCTTAGTGGGCGGGAGCCCCTACGAGCAGTACTTC; cdr3_aa: CASSLVGGSPYEQYF
j_call: TRBJ2-2; clone_size: many; d_call: TRBD2; v_call: TRBV7-8; cdr3_nt: TGTGCCAGCAGCCCCCCTGTACGGCTAGCGGGAGGCTTGAACGGGGAGCTGTTTTTT; cdr3_aa: CASSPPVRLAGGLNGELFF
j_call: TRBJ1-2; clone_size: few; d_call: TRBD1; v_call: TRBV2; cdr3_nt: TGTGCCAGCCGAGAGAGGTCCGGGACAGTCTATGGCTACACCTTC; cdr3_aa: CASRERSGTVYGYTF
j_call: TRBJ2-1; clone_size: many; d_call: TRBD2; v_call: TRBV4-1; cdr3_nt: TGCGCCAGCAGCCAAGAAAGGACCGGGACTAGCGGGGGCTGGCAGTTCTTC; cdr3_aa: CASSQERTGTSGGWQFF
j_call: TRBJ2-3; clone_size: many; d_call: TRBD2; v_call: TRBV7-9; cdr3_nt: TGTGCCAGCAGCCGTCGTAGCGGGAGTGGGGATACGCAGTATTTT; cdr3_aa: CASSRRSGSGDTQYF
j_call: TRBJ2-1; clone_size: many; d_call: -; v_call: TRBV4-3; cdr3_nt: TGCGCCAGCAGCCAACAGACGGTGGGTGAGCAGTTCTTC; cdr3_aa: CASSQQTVGEQFF
j_call: TRBJ2-1; clone_size: many; d_call: -; v_call: TRBV9; cdr3_nt: TGTGCCAGCAGCGTAGAAAGCAGGGGCTCCTACAATGAGCAGTTCTTC; cdr3_aa: CASSVESRGSYNEQFF
j_call: TRBJ2-1; clone_size: many; d_call: -; v_call: TRBV4-3; cdr3_nt: TGCGCCAGCAGCCAGGTGGGACTTAGAACCTACAATGAGCAGTTCTTC; cdr3_aa: CASSQVGLRTYNEQFF
j_call: TRBJ2-7; clone_size: many; d_call: -; v_call: TRBV5-1; cdr3_nt: TGCGCCAGCAGCTTGGCTTCATGGAACAGAGCGTCCTCCGAGCAGTACTTC; cdr3_aa: CASSLASWNRASSEQYF
j_call: TRBJ2-1; clone_size: many; d_call: TRBD2; v_call: TRBV14; cdr3_nt: TGTGCCAGCAGCCAAGGGCTAGCGGGAGAGCAGTTCTTC; cdr3_aa: CASSQGLAGEQFF
j_call: TRBJ2-1; clone_size: few; d_call: TRBD2; v_call: TRBV7-9; cdr3_nt: TGTGCCAGCAGCCACCCACTAGCGGGAGGTGAGCAGTTCTTC; cdr3_aa: CASSHPLAGGEQFF
j_call: TRBJ2-1; clone_size: few; d_call: -; v_call: TRBV19; cdr3_nt: TGTGCCAGTAGTATGGCTAATGAGCAGTTCTTC; cdr3_aa: CASSMANEQFF
j_call: TRBJ1-2; clone_size: few; d_call: -; v_call: TRBV20-1; cdr3_nt: TGCAGTGCTAGAGATTCACAGGGAAACTATGGCTACACCTTC; cdr3_aa: CSARDSQGNYGYTF
j_call: TRBJ2-2; clone_size: many; d_call: -; v_call: TRBV20-1; cdr3_nt: TGCAGTGCTAGGACGTTCGGGGAGCTGTTTTTT; cdr3_aa: CSARTFGELFF
j_call: TRBJ1-5; clone_size: many; d_call: -; v_call: TRBV20-1; cdr3_nt: TGCAGTGCTAGCTGGGGGGAGCAGCCCCAGCATTTT; cdr3_aa: CSASWGEQPQHF
j_call: TRBJ1-5; clone_size: many; d_call: -; v_call: TRBV4-3; cdr3_nt: TGCGCCAGCAGCCAAGATATCCAGAGCAATCAGCCCCAGCATTTT; cdr3_aa: CASSQDIQSNQPQHF
j_call: TRBJ2-7; clone_size: -; d_call: TRBD1; v_call: TRBV12-3/TRBV12-4; cdr3_nt: TGTGCCAGCAGGGGACAGGGTCACGAGCAGTACTTC; cdr3_aa: CASRGQGHEQYF
j_call: TRBJ2-1; clone_size: many; d_call: TRBD2; v_call: TRBV11-2; cdr3_nt: TGTGCCAGCAGCTTAGATCCTAGGCCTAGCGGTAGCGATGAGCAGTTCTTC; cdr3_aa: CASSLDPRPSGSDEQFF
j_call: TRBJ2-5; clone_size: many; d_call: TRBD2; v_call: TRBV20-1; cdr3_nt: TGCAGTGCTAGAGGTGTTAGCGGGAGAATCCAAGAGACCCAGTACTTC; cdr3_aa: CSARGVSGRIQETQYF
j_call: TRBJ1-4; clone_size: many; d_call: TRBD1; v_call: TRBV5-1; cdr3_nt: TGCGCCAGCAGCTTCCGGGACAGGGGCGCGGTAGGCGAAAAACTGTTTTTT; cdr3_aa: CASSFRDRGAVGEKLFF
j_call: TRBJ2-1; clone_size: many; d_call: TRBD1; v_call: TRBV6-2/TRBV6-3; cdr3_nt: TGTGCCAGCAGTTCAGACAGGGGGCACTGGGATGAGCAGTTCTTC; cdr3_aa: CASSSDRGHWDEQFF
j_call: TRBJ2-5; clone_size: medium-sized; d_call: TRBD1; v_call: TRBV10-3; cdr3_nt: TGTGCCATCAGGGACAGGGATGGAGAGACCCAGTACTTC; cdr3_aa: CAIRDRDGETQYF
j_call: TRBJ2-1; clone_size: many; d_call: -; v_call: TRBV6-2/TRBV6-3; cdr3_nt: TGTGCCAGCGGTGACAGCTACAATGAGCAGTTCTTC; cdr3_aa: CASGDSYNEQFF
j_call: TRBJ2-7; clone_size: many; d_call: -; v_call: TRBV11-1; cdr3_nt: TGTGCCAGCAGCTCCTCGGGGAACCCGGGGGACGAGCAGTACTTC; cdr3_aa: CASSSSGNPGDEQYF
j_call: TRBJ1-1; clone_size: many; d_call: -; v_call: TRBV9; cdr3_nt: TGTGCCAGCAGCGTGGGTGGAGTGAACACTGAAGCTTTCTTT; cdr3_aa: CASSVGGVNTEAFF
j_call: TRBJ2-2; clone_size: many; d_call: -; v_call: TRBV7-2; cdr3_nt: TGTGCCAGCAGCTTAGTGCGGGGAGCGAACACCGGGGAGCTGTTTTTT; cdr3_aa: CASSLVRGANTGELFF
j_call: TRBJ2-2; clone_size: many; d_call: -; v_call: TRBV11-3; cdr3_nt: TGTGCCAGCGTCTTTAGGGATCCCGGGGAGCTGTTTTTT; cdr3_aa: CASVFRDPGELFF
j_call: TRBJ2-2; clone_size: many; d_call: -; v_call: TRBV12-3/TRBV12-4; cdr3_nt: TGTGCCAGCACCCGGGACTTGAACACCGGGGAGCTGTTTTTT; cdr3_aa: CASTRDLNTGELFF
j_call: TRBJ2-7; clone_size: few; d_call: TRBD1; v_call: TRBV28; cdr3_nt: TGTGCCAGCAACCTAGACAGGGACTACGAGCAGTACTTC; cdr3_aa: CASNLDRDYEQYF
j_call: TRBJ1-5; clone_size: many; d_call: TRBD1; v_call: TRBV29-1; cdr3_nt: TGCAGCGTTCTTCCCACAGGGGCTAATCAGCCCCAGCATTTT; cdr3_aa: CSVLPTGANQPQHF
j_call: TRBJ2-3; clone_size: many; d_call: TRBD2; v_call: TRBV7-2; cdr3_nt: TGTGCCAGCAGCATAAGGGAGGGACTCACAGATACGCAGTATTTT; cdr3_aa: CASSIREGLTDTQYF
j_call: TRBJ2-1; clone_size: few; d_call: -; v_call: TRBV6-2/TRBV6-3; cdr3_nt: TGTGCCAGCAGTCCTGACTACTCCTCCTACAATGAGCAGTTCTTC; cdr3_aa: CASSPDYSSYNEQFF
j_call: TRBJ1-4; clone_size: few; d_call: -; v_call: TRBV4-3; cdr3_nt: TGCGCCAGCAGCCAAGAACGGGGGATTAATGAAAAACTGTTTTTT; cdr3_aa: CASSQERGINEKLFF
j_call: TRBJ2-1; clone_size: many; d_call: TRBD2; v_call: TRBV29-1; cdr3_nt: TGCAGCGTTGAAACGGCGGGAGAGGGCAATGAGCAGTTCTTC; cdr3_aa: CSVETAGEGNEQFF
j_call: TRBJ2-1; clone_size: many; d_call: -; v_call: TRBV18; cdr3_nt: TGTGCCAGCTCACCAAGCAGGGACAATGAGCAGTTCTTC; cdr3_aa: CASSPSRDNEQFF
j_call: TRBJ1-1; clone_size: many; d_call: -; v_call: TRBV10-3; cdr3_nt: TGTGCCGTCGGGAGGGACACTGAAGCTTTCTTT; cdr3_aa: CAVGRDTEAFF
j_call: TRBJ2-1; clone_size: many; d_call: -; v_call: TRBV20-1; cdr3_nt: TGCAGTGCGGGTCTCCTGACTCCGAGCTCCTACAATGAGCAGTTCTTC; cdr3_aa: CSAGLLTPSSYNEQFF
j_call: TRBJ1-2; clone_size: many; d_call: -; v_call: TRBV29-1; cdr3_nt: TGCAGCGTTGGGGCAGGGACTAACTATGGCTACACCTTC; cdr3_aa: CSVGAGTNYGYTF
j_call: TRBJ2-1; clone_size: many; d_call: -; v_call: TRBV7-9; cdr3_nt: TGTGCCAGCAGCTTACCTTTCCGACTTGGGAATGAGCAGTTCTTC; cdr3_aa: CASSLPFRLGNEQFF
j_call: TRBJ2-1; clone_size: many; d_call: TRBD2; v_call: TRBV12-3/TRBV12-4; cdr3_nt: TGTGCCAGCAGGACTAGCGGGAGCAATGAGCAGTTCTTC; cdr3_aa: CASRTSGSNEQFF
j_call: TRBJ2-3; clone_size: many; d_call: -; v_call: TRBV15; cdr3_nt: TGTGCCACCAGCAGAGAACCAAGCACAGATACGCAGTATTTT; cdr3_aa: CATSREPSTDTQYF
j_call: TRBJ2-3; clone_size: few; d_call: TRBD1; v_call: TRBV7-2; cdr3_nt: TGTGCCAGCGTTGGACAGGACCGGGCAGATACGCAGTATTTT; cdr3_aa: CASVGQDRADTQYF
j_call: TRBJ1-1; clone_size: many; d_call: -; v_call: TRBV11-2; cdr3_nt: TGTGCCAGCAGCTACTGGAACACTGAAGCTTTCTTT; cdr3_aa: CASSYWNTEAFF
j_call: TRBJ2-1; clone_size: many; d_call: TRBD2; v_call: TRBV5-1; cdr3_nt: TGCGCCAGCAGCGTACCCGGTAAGAGACGGACTAGCGGGACCTACAATGAGCAGTTCTTC; cdr3_aa: CASSVPGKRRTSGTYNEQFF
j_call: TRBJ2-6; clone_size: few; d_call: TRBD1; v_call: TRBV5-8; cdr3_nt: TGTGCCAGCAGCTCGGGACAGGGGGTCTCTGGGGCCAACGTCCTGACTTTC; cdr3_aa: CASSSGQGVSGANVLTF
j_call: TRBJ2-6; clone_size: many; d_call: -; v_call: TRBV20-1; cdr3_nt: TGCAGTGCTAGAGAAGGCTCTGGGGCCAACGTCCTGACTTTC; cdr3_aa: CSAREGSGANVLTF
j_call: TRBJ2-3; clone_size: many; d_call: TRBD1; v_call: TRBV6-2/TRBV6-3; cdr3_nt: TGTGCCAGCAGTTACTCAGGACAGGGGGCTCCAGATACGCAGTATTTT; cdr3_aa: CASSYSGQGAPDTQYF
j_call: TRBJ2-1; clone_size: many; d_call: -; v_call: TRBV4-3; cdr3_nt: TGCGCCAGCAGCCAAGATACTCTCGGCGGACGATCGGAGTTCTTC; cdr3_aa: CASSQDTLGGRSEFF
j_call: TRBJ1-4; clone_size: many; d_call: -; v_call: TRBV7-8; cdr3_nt: TGTGCCAGCAGCTTAGTGGGGCGCCCAGAAAAACTGTTTTTT; cdr3_aa: CASSLVGRPEKLFF
j_call: TRBJ1-5; clone_size: many; d_call: -; v_call: TRBV7-2; cdr3_nt: TGTGCCAGCAGCCCCGGGCTACAGCTCAATCAGCCCCAGCATTTT; cdr3_aa: CASSPGLQLNQPQHF
j_call: TRBJ1-6; clone_size: many; d_call: -; v_call: TRBV3-1; cdr3_nt: TGTGCCAGCAGCCAAGAAGGGGATTCACCCCTCCACTTT; cdr3_aa: CASSQEGDSPLHF
j_call: TRBJ1-5; clone_size: many; d_call: -; v_call: TRBV12-3/TRBV12-4; cdr3_nt: TGTGCCAGCAGTTTGGTGGGGTTCAATCAGCCCCAGCATTTT; cdr3_aa: CASSLVGFNQPQHF